A single TCR beta chain is shown here with its context. It lacks a known antigen. Per-base qualities were not stored, and no clone one base away is much larger. This entry comes from a study of cytomegalovirus exposure and HLA in healthy donors (dated by TCRdb to 2017 to 2019). For context, the study as a whole: An earlier analysis of several hundred of the donors reported about 260 Gb of sequence data and roughly 120 million unique TCR beta sequences obtained from approximately 180 million T cells. Around 300 gigabases of sequencing data and approximately 85 million unique TCR sequences were included in an early release covering around 650 HLA-typed donors. Of the approximately 400 genotyped donors, 70% to 90% were placed in the genetic ancestry cluster associated with self-reported Caucasian donors. The study was designed to test whether signatures of past pathogen exposure could be identified by cataloging public T cell receptors. The study profiled the T cell repertoires of approximately 700 subjects by immunosequencing and related them to cytomegalovirus serostatus. Besides the first cohort of around 670 subjects, a separate validation cohort made up of 120 different subjects was used. The study combined high-throughput TCR immunosequencing, statistical association of individual TCRs with disease status, and machine learning to predict cytomegalovirus infection status. In a later analysis, previously published TCR beta repertoires from more than 500 donors were re-analyzed and high-resolution HLA genotyping was added so that TCR occurrence patterns could be studied. Rather than using new phenotypic data, the later analysis identified candidate immune exposures from TCR beta sequences and from how often those sequences occurred across donors. An earlier analysis of several hundred of the donors applied high-throughput TCR beta sequencing to assess whether each TCR beta V gene segment acted as functional or pseudogenic. Donor age, sex, ethnicity and CMV serostatus were compiled together with the repertoire data. A later genetic analysis took genome-wide SNP genotypes for about 55% of the 666 donors and used that subset as a discovery cohort. All discovery cohort repertoires had been generated using a single sequencing platform. HLA typing included class I and class II loci at four-digit resolution. Typing coverage varied by locus: roughly 620-640 donors for A, B, C, DRB1 and DQB1; roughly 560 for DQA1; approximately 570 for DPA1; 450 to 480 for DPB1. Roughly five DR-DQ haplotypes were handled as single units for association and clustering because linkage in the cohort was strong. Among some 400 genotyped donors of the cohort, an average of approximately 220,000 unique TCR beta nucleotide sequences was sequenced per donor, of which about 19% were non-productive. The study at large found these results: A cluster of highly shared sequence variants was judged likely to represent a technical artifact of the sequencing pipeline. Cytomegalovirus status was reported to be diagnosed by the classifier with high specificity and sensitivity in both the original and validation cohorts. Seventeen rarely observed V segments, including chromosome 9 orphons, were excluded from the earlier analysis of about 500 of the donors because counts were too low. Because the 87-base-pair reads could not distinguish some IMGT-functional V segments, including TRBV6-2 and TRBV6-3, those segments were excluded. This cohort had only TCR beta chains sequenced, and the lack of alpha or paired-chain data limited which features could be detected. Compared with equally common non-associated chains, HLA-associated TCR beta chains in a later analysis were more clonally expanded and had lower generation probabilities. V-gene and J-gene trimming of TCR beta chains was associated with a missense DCLRE1C variant in a later genetic analysis, and the association was replicated in an independent cohort. In a later analysis, TCR association rates were found to vary across HLA loci, with the most associated TCRs seen for DRB1 alleles and the fewest for HLA-C alleles. Strong co-occurrence of HLA alleles, especially DR and DQ, made assigning TCR associations to individual alleles difficult. Correlated functional status among segregating V segments might reflect linkage disequilibrium, but an unknown experimental factor could not be ruled out. Because some donors lacked HLA typing at each locus, the association tests relied only on the typed subset. In the study, some 160 TCR beta chains were listed as associated with cytomegalovirus. According to the authors, the approach could potentially be generalized to other disease states and immunological phenotypes. For the cohort, immune exposure information was limited to CMV serostatus. A later analysis found that most CMV-associated TCR beta chains appeared HLA-restricted, with HLA associations seemingly driven largely by CMV exposure. Roughly uniform sequencing depth across donors was assumed in presence/absence analyses, although this assumption may not hold. A few of the identified cytomegalovirus-associated TCR beta chains were confirmed in vitro to be specific for cytomegalovirus antigens. Most TCR sequences were observed very rarely across donors, whereas some public TCRs were present in many individuals. In a later analysis, about 16,000 TCR beta sequences were associated with specific HLA alleles at a false discovery rate of 0.05. Broadly in line with IMGT annotations, most TCR beta V segments showed up in productive rearrangements about 90% or about 30% of the time in an earlier analysis of about 500 of the donors. According to a later genetic analysis, donors in an Asian-associated ancestry cluster had fewer N-insertions in productive TCRs than the approximately 710-donor mean. In a later analysis, several top co-occurrence clusters were reported to appear linked to parvovirus B19, influenza, CMV and Epstein-Barr virus. A further reported finding was that TCR beta sequences accurately predicted the HLA-A and HLA-B alleles for most subjects in the first cohort.

Trimming costs V 0 bases and J 7 bases, and their ends lie 11 bases apart. Inclusive of the bounding cysteine and phenylalanine, the CDR3 is 14 residues long. The sequence is cut down to CDR3 DNA, 42 bases in frame from base 1. CDR1 and CDR2, looked up from the germline V gene, are SGHRS and YFSETQ. The library was made by the immunoSEQ multiplex PCR assay. For the multiplex PCR, a mixture combining 60 forward primers for TCR Vbeta segments and 13 reverse primers for TCR Jbeta segments was used. The CDR3 region of rearranged TCR beta genes was amplified from genomic DNA with a multiplex PCR assay. The amplified TCR beta libraries were sequenced on the Illumina HiSeq System as 87-base-pair reads. For the original study's pipeline: A later analysis tallied 80 million to 95 million unique TCR beta chains across the 666 repertoires, and about 12 million of those chains were shared by two or more donors. Raw reads were error-corrected and collapsed into unique sequences with a nearest-neighbor algorithm that merged closely related sequences to remove PCR and sequencing errors. To assign V, D and J gene segments, CDR3 sequences were aligned to IMGT reference sequences. For a sequence to be retained, a match of at least six nucleotides was required to both a V gene segment and a J gene segment. A rearrangement was called productive if the CDR3 had no stop codons and remained in frame with V and J, and every other rearrangement was called non-productive. Following IMGT convention, CDR3 was defined as the stretch from the second conserved V-encoded cysteine up to the conserved J-encoded phenylalanine. Sequences without an unambiguous match to a single V gene segment were excluded from the earlier analysis of almost 600 of the donors. An earlier analysis of some 610 of the donors called V segments functional above 56.7% productive rearrangements and segregating when the between-donor standard deviation exceeded 5%. A statistical classification framework was developed to diagnose cytomegalovirus status using the catalog of TCR beta chain sequences. In a later analysis, TCR nucleotide sequences were compared against IMGT/GENE-DB human TR gene sequences so that V and J genes could be assigned. A later analysis assigned CDR3 sequences and most-parsimonious VDJ recombination scenarios with the TCRdist pipeline. A later analysis defined each TCR beta chain by its CDR3 amino acid sequence plus V-gene family, and excluded reads lacking a unique V-gene family. To address suspected cross-contamination and a sequencing artifact, a later analysis removed around 600 highly shared, low-generation-probability nucleotide sequences. For each public chain, a later analysis derived a clonal expansion index from normalized ranks of inferred template counts within each repertoire. In a later analysis, generation probabilities were computed with a VDJ recombination model fitted to out-of-frame rearrangements, and the resulting probabilities were checked against IGoR. Hypergeometric tests were used in a later analysis to score TCR-TCR, TCR-HLA and TCR-CMV co-occurrence, with a repertoire-size bias correction applied to the TCR pairs. In a later analysis, false discovery rates were estimated by permuting HLA or CMV assignments 20 times. A later analysis grouped co-occurring TCRs with DBSCAN, adding TCRdist sequence similarity when clustering within HLA-allele-positive subsets. Co-occurrence clustering excluded repertoires with fewer than 30,000 or more than 120,000 public chains, plus five with anomalous nucleotide sharing. TCRdb took over this immuneACCESS table, retaining in-frame rearrangements with V and J assigned. Such tables are incomplete; in checked studies, under half of the missing clones stem from an unresolved V gene, and the remainder is unexplained. Clone size and the V and J calls come from that table; the DNA yielded D and trimming. Here the sample has 180,000 or so clones; around 80% occur a single time. The top ten hold approximately 2.1% of the sample.

The cohort was made up of about 670 healthy bone marrow donors. At the time of sampling, every cohort member was nominally healthy, though immune exposures that went unrecorded were likely present. The donor tested CMV seropositive, placing the donor among the 250 to 350 seropositive members of the cohort. Every donor gave a peripheral blood sample, and the peripheral blood mononuclear cells from that sample were used for TCR beta sequencing. Genomic DNA extraction from the blood cell samples was performed with the Qiagen DNeasy Blood Extraction Kit. The clonotype comes from a woman aged 25 to 39 in good health and CMV-seropositive. This chain is built from TRBV5-1 and TRBJ2-4, with the D gene uncertain. The sequencing sample was made of PBMCs. The nucleotide sequence is given as TGCGCCAGCAGCTTGGTCGAGTCCTCGAACATTCAGTACTTC. It translates as CASSLVESSNIQYF.